This T cell receptor beta chain stems from a study of cytomegalovirus exposure and HLA in healthy donors. The germline gives CDR1 SEHNR, CDR2 FQNEAQ (reference sequence). The ends lost 5 bases at V and 10 bases at J; junction bases unmatched: 6. The CDR3 consists of 13 residues. Primers: 60 Vbeta forward and 13 Jbeta reverse. Original data processing: About 10 million shared chains were among the about 80 million unique TCR beta chains that a later analysis counted. Clones were sequenced by immunoSEQ multiplex PCR, and TCRdb holds only the in-frame ones, with some missing. The D gene and trimming were derived from the DNA, and the V and J assignments and clone size from that table. The sample lists some 180,000 clones, more than 60% occurring once.

The chain joins TRBV7-9 to TRBJ2-1; 9 bases are shared with TRBD2. The sequencing input was PBMCs. This receptor was identified in a man younger than 30 in good health and CMV-seronegative. CDR3 sequence reads: CASSKIAGEEQFF. The CDR3 region has the DNA TGTGCCAGCAGCAAAATAGCGGGAGAAGAGCAGTTCTTC.